This T cell receptor (beta chain) was observed in a study of cytomegalovirus exposure and HLA in healthy donors listed by TCRdb under 2017. Regarding the study in general: An earlier analysis of some 600 of the donors reported 276 Gb of sequence data and 90 million to 120 million unique TCR beta sequences obtained from roughly 170 million T cells. Donor age, sex, ethnicity and CMV serostatus were compiled together with the repertoire data. The genetic ancestry cluster associated with self-reported Caucasian donors included 70% to 85% of the approximately 400 genotyped donors. In a later genetic analysis, genome-wide SNP genotypes for about 55% of the roughly 670 donors were used, and that subset was treated as a discovery cohort. A later analysis re-analyzed previously published TCR beta repertoires from 666 donors and added high-resolution HLA genotyping to study TCR occurrence patterns. In an earlier analysis of several hundred of the donors, high-throughput TCR beta sequencing was used to judge whether each TCR beta V gene segment behaved as functional or pseudogenic. Across 300 to 400 genotyped donors of the cohort, an average of about 250,000 unique TCR beta nucleotide sequences per donor were sequenced, and 15% to 20% of those sequences were non-productive. The later analysis used no new phenotypic data to find candidate immune exposures, relying instead on TCR beta sequences and their occurrence across donors. HLA typing covered class I and class II loci at four-digit resolution. Roughly 300 gigabases of sequencing data and some 85 million unique TCR sequences were included in an early release covering roughly 600 HLA-typed donors. To predict cytomegalovirus infection status, the study brought together high-throughput TCR immunosequencing, statistical association of individual TCRs with disease status, and machine learning. The T cell repertoires of 666 subjects were profiled by immunosequencing and related to cytomegalovirus serostatus. Because of strong linkage in the cohort, roughly five DR-DQ haplotypes were treated as single units for association and clustering. The number of typed donors differed by locus: about 620-640 for A, B, C, DRB1 and DQB1; approximately 520 for DQA1; around 610 for DPA1; and some 450 for DPB1. The study aimed to test whether cataloging public T cell receptors could reveal signatures of past pathogen exposure. Along with the approximately 620-subject first cohort, a separate validation cohort of 120 different subjects was used. All discovery cohort repertoires had been generated using a single sequencing platform. The study at large found these results: Because HLA typing was unavailable for some donors at each locus, only the typed subset was used in association tests. In a later analysis, TCR association rates were found to vary across HLA loci, with the most associated TCRs seen for DRB1 alleles and the fewest for HLA-C alleles. Across donors, most TCR sequences were observed very rarely, whereas some public TCRs were present in many individuals. Only TCR beta chains were sequenced in this cohort, and the absence of alpha or paired-chain data limited detectable features. Linkage disequilibrium might explain the correlated functional status among segregating V segments, but an unknown experimental factor could not be ruled out. In a later genetic analysis, fewer N-insertions in productive TCRs were reported among donors in an Asian-associated ancestry cluster than the roughly 640-donor mean. A later analysis associated 17,000 or so TCR beta sequences with specific HLA alleles at a false discovery rate of 0.05. The 87-base-pair reads could not distinguish some IMGT-functional V segments, including TRBV6-2 and TRBV6-3, so those segments were excluded. A few of the identified cytomegalovirus-associated TCR beta chains were confirmed in vitro to be specific for cytomegalovirus antigens. According to the authors, the approach could potentially be generalized to other disease states and immunological phenotypes. CMV serostatus was the only immune exposure information available for the cohort. An earlier analysis of approximately 500 of the donors showed that most TCR beta V segments appeared in productive rearrangements either about 87% or about 30% of the time, which broadly matched IMGT annotations. Because counts were too low, roughly 17 rarely observed V segments, including chromosome 9 orphons, were left out of the earlier analysis of roughly 600 of the donors. Several of the top co-occurrence clusters appeared to be linked to parvovirus B19, influenza, CMV and Epstein-Barr virus, according to a later analysis. A later analysis found that most CMV-associated TCR beta chains appeared HLA-restricted, with HLA associations seemingly driven largely by CMV exposure. In a later analysis, HLA-associated TCR beta chains showed more clonal expansion and lower generation probabilities than non-associated chains that were equally common. An association between a missense DCLRE1C variant and V-gene and J-gene trimming of TCR beta chains was found in a later genetic analysis and replicated in an independent cohort. Cytomegalovirus status was reported to be diagnosed by the classifier with high specificity and sensitivity in both the original and validation cohorts. Strong co-occurrence of HLA alleles, especially DR and DQ, made assigning TCR associations to individual alleles difficult. The study gave a list of more than 150 TCR beta chains associated with cytomegalovirus. A further reported finding was that TCR beta sequences accurately predicted the HLA-A and HLA-B alleles for most subjects in the first cohort. Sequencing depth was assumed to be roughly uniform across donors in the presence/absence analyses, though that assumption may not hold. A group of highly shared sequence variants was considered likely to be a technical artifact of the sequencing pipeline.

This clone was seen only a few times. What antigen it recognizes has not been identified. Base quality data are lacking; no much larger clone is found one base away. In total, 500 to 700 healthy bone marrow donors made up the cohort. At the time of sampling, every cohort member was nominally healthy, though immune exposures that went unrecorded were likely present. The donor was CMV seropositive and belonged to the group of about 290 seropositive cohort members. A peripheral blood sample was provided by each donor, and peripheral blood mononuclear cells were used for TCR beta sequencing. The Qiagen DNeasy Blood Extraction Kit was used to extract genomic DNA from the blood cell samples. Per the germline V gene, SGHRS is the CDR1 and YFSETQ is the CDR2. V gives up 5 bases and J gives up 3 bases, and the segment between their germline ends measures 15 bases. The CDR3 has 15 amino acids, counting the end cysteine and phenylalanine. The CDR3 DNA has 45 bases and is translated from base 1.

The library was produced with the immunoSEQ multiplex PCR assay. For the multiplex PCR, a mixture combining 60 forward primers for TCR Vbeta segments and 13 reverse primers for TCR Jbeta segments was used. The CDR3 region of rearranged TCR beta genes was amplified from genomic DNA with a multiplex PCR assay. Amplified TCR beta libraries were sequenced as 87-base-pair reads on the Illumina HiSeq System. The authors' pipeline ran thus. Across the 600 to 700 repertoires, a later analysis counted 80 million or so unique TCR beta chains, 9 million to 14 million of which were shared by at least two donors. Raw reads were error-corrected and collapsed into unique sequences with a nearest-neighbor algorithm that merged closely related sequences to remove PCR and sequencing errors. V, D and J gene segments were assigned by aligning CDR3 sequences to IMGT reference sequences. Each retained sequence needed at least a six-nucleotide match to both a V gene segment and a J gene segment. A rearrangement was called productive if the CDR3 had no stop codons and remained in frame with V and J, and every other rearrangement was called non-productive. CDR3 was defined by IMGT convention, running from the second conserved V-encoded cysteine to the conserved J-encoded phenylalanine. Sequences without an unambiguous match to a single V gene segment were excluded from the earlier analysis of a few hundred of the donors. An earlier analysis of under 750 of the donors called V segments functional above 56.7% productive rearrangements and segregating when the between-donor standard deviation exceeded 5%. To diagnose cytomegalovirus status from the catalog of TCR beta chain sequences, a statistical classification framework was built. A later analysis assigned V and J genes by comparing TCR nucleotide sequences with IMGT/GENE-DB human TR gene sequences. Using the TCRdist pipeline, a later analysis assigned CDR3 sequences along with most-parsimonious VDJ recombination scenarios. In a later analysis, every TCR beta chain was defined by the combination of its CDR3 amino acid sequence and its V-gene family, and reads without a unique V-gene family were dropped. In a later analysis, some 600 highly shared, low-generation-probability nucleotide sequences were removed to address suspected cross-contamination and a sequencing artifact. For each public chain, a later analysis derived a clonal expansion index from normalized ranks of inferred template counts within each repertoire. In a later analysis, generation probabilities were computed using a VDJ recombination model fitted to out-of-frame rearrangements, and the results were checked against IGoR. In a later analysis, hypergeometric tests were used to score TCR-TCR, TCR-HLA and TCR-CMV co-occurrence, with a repertoire-size bias correction applied to TCR pairs. To estimate false discovery rates, a later analysis permuted the HLA or CMV assignments 20 times. In a later analysis, co-occurring TCRs were grouped using DBSCAN, with TCRdist sequence similarity added in when clustering inside HLA-allele-positive subsets. Co-occurrence clustering excluded repertoires with fewer than 30,000 or more than 120,000 public chains, plus five with anomalous nucleotide sharing. Here the immuneACCESS table is served through TCRdb, limited to in-frame sequences with V and J called. Missing clones are a known gap in these copies; in checked studies unresolved V genes cover under half, and the rest lacks a known reason. V and J calls and clone size follow that table, whereas D and trimming were derived from the DNA. Present in this sample are 150,000 to 200,000 clones, around two thirds of which were seen just once. Jointly, the top ten make up 8.5% to 12% of the sample.

Rearrangement joined TRBV5-1 to TRBJ1-5, and TRBD1 may be the D gene, going by 6 matching bases. The sequence derives from a man aged 30-40 years in good health and CMV-seropositive. The specimen sequenced was PBMCs. The CDR3 region: CASSSDGQNNQPQHF. The DNA is as follows: TGCGCCAGCAGTAGTGACGGACAGAACAATCAGCCCCAGCATTTT. Beyond the CDR3, the reference TRBV5-1 and TRBJ1-5 genes provide the residues; the full variable domain reads: KAGVTQTPRYLIKTRGQQVTLSCSPISGHRSVSWYQQTPGQGLQFLFEYFSETQRNKGNFPGRFSGRQFSNSRSEMNVSTLELGDSALYLCASSSDGQNNQPQHFGDGTRLSIL.